This TCR beta chain appears in the sequencing data of a study of blood T cell repertoires in COVID-19. In the study overall: The United States, Italy and Spain supplied acute and convalescent COVID-19 samples. PBMCs, B-cell-depleted T cells, or T cells provided the cDNA or gDNA that made up the material.

As handled by the study authors: Estimates of nucleated cell counts were drawn from the amplification of reference gene primers. The method was immunoSEQ multiplex PCR; TCRdb's version includes in-frame clones alone and lacks a portion of them. The V and J calls and the clone size are those of that table, but D and trimming were determined from the DNA. The sample shows some 58,000 clones, around 79% of them seen only once. The germline V gene has CDR1 SGHTA and CDR2 FQGNSA. The CDR3 runs 17 residues. Trimming took 2 bases from V and 2 from J; bases not matched to a gene: 12. The chain uses TRBV7-2 and TRBJ2-7; 7 bases match TRBD1. Sequences were obtained from peripheral blood. This receptor was taken from a human donor in a cohort sampled during active COVID-19. As DNA, the CDR3 is TGTGCCAGCAGCTTAAGTTTCCCCGGGACAGCGCCCTACGAGCAGTACTTC. It translates to CASSLSFPGTAPYEQYF.